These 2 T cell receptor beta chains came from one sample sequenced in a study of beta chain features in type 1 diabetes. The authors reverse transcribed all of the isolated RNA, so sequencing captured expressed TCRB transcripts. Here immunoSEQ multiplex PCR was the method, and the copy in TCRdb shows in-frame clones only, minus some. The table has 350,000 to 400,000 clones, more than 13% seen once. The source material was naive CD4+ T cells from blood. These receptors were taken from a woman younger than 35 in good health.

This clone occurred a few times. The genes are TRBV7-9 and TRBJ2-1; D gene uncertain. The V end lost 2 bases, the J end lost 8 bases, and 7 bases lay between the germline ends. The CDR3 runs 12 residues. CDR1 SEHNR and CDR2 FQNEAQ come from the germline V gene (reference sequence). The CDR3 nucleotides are TGTGCCAGCAGCTTAACCGCGGATGAGCAGTTCTTC. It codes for CASSLTADEQFF.

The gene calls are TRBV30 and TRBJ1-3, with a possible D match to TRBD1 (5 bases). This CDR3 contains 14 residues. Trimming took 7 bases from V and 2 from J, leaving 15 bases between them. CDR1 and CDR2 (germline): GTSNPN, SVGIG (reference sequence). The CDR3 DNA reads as TGTGCCTACCGGGGGGGAGGCCCTGGAAACACCATATATTTT. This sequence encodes CAYRGGGPGNTIYF.